The rows below give T cell receptor beta chains drawn from one sample of a study of T cell responses to AZD1222 COVID-19 vaccine. The repertoire was sequenced with immunoSEQ multiplex PCR; TCRdb's copy has only in-frame clones and lacks some. The table records 140,000 to 150,000 clones, more than 80% of them present only once. The sequences come from peripheral blood, collected on day 0 of AZD1222 vaccination. Receptors were obtained from an adult in good health. The CDR3 runs from the conserved cysteine through the conserved F or W. The D gene is left open where the match is weak. Where a row states a size, it is once, few, many or the class of an expanded clone; other rows omit it.

v_gene: TRBV15; j_gene: TRBJ2-1; d_gene: TRBD2; abundance: once; CDR3nt: TGTGCCACCAGCAAACCGGGACTAGCGGGAGGTCATGAGCAGTTCTTC; CDR3aa: CATSKPGLAGGHEQFF
v_gene: TRBV6-1; j_gene: TRBJ1-3; d_gene: TRBD1; abundance: .; CDR3nt: TGTGCCAGCAGTGAAGCGGGGTGGACAGGGACTGGAAACACCATATATTTT; CDR3aa: CASSEAGWTGTGNTIYF
v_gene: TRBV5-4; j_gene: TRBJ2-3; d_gene: TRBD2; abundance: .; CDR3nt: TGTGCCAGCAGCCCCGGACTAGCGGGTAACACAGATACGCAGTATTTT; CDR3aa: CASSPGLAGNTDTQYF
v_gene: TRBV2; j_gene: TRBJ1-6; d_gene: .; abundance: once; CDR3nt: TGTGCCAGCACCCCTCTTGAACCCCTCCACTTT; CDR3aa: CASTPLEPLHF
v_gene: TRBV14; j_gene: TRBJ1-1; d_gene: .; abundance: .; CDR3nt: TGTGCCAGCAGCCATGCGGGGGAGTTGGAAGCTTTCTTT; CDR3aa: CASSHAGELEAFF
v_gene: TRBV3-1/TRBV3-2; j_gene: TRBJ1-1; d_gene: .; abundance: .; CDR3nt: TGTGCCAGCAGCCAAGAATTGCGCCAGTCCCCGATGAACACTGAAGCTTTCTTT; CDR3aa: CASSQELRQSPMNTEAFF
v_gene: TRBV9; j_gene: TRBJ2-2; d_gene: .; abundance: .; CDR3nt: TGTGCCAGCAGCGTAGAGGGGAACACCGGGGAGCTGTTTTTT; CDR3aa: CASSVEGNTGELFF
v_gene: TRBV2; j_gene: TRBJ2-1; d_gene: .; abundance: once; CDR3nt: TGTGCCAGCATGGGGGACGGCAATGAGCAGTTCTTC; CDR3aa: CASMGDGNEQFF
v_gene: TRBV5-1; j_gene: TRBJ2-7; d_gene: .; abundance: once; CDR3nt: TGCGCCAGCAGCTTGCATCTAGACTCCTACGAGCAGTACTTC; CDR3aa: CASSLHLDSYEQYF
v_gene: TRBV5-1; j_gene: TRBJ2-7; d_gene: .; abundance: .; CDR3nt: TGCGCCAGCAGCTTGGCGGTCCTCTACGAGCAGTACTTC; CDR3aa: CASSLAVLYEQYF
v_gene: TRBV30; j_gene: TRBJ2-7; d_gene: TRBD1; abundance: .; CDR3nt: TGTGCCTGGAGGAGACAGGGACCCGCCGAGCAGTACTTC; CDR3aa: CAWRRQGPAEQYF
v_gene: TRBV5-5; j_gene: TRBJ2-5; d_gene: .; abundance: .; CDR3nt: TGTGCCAGCAGCTTGTATGCGGGTGTTGGGGAGACCCAGTACTTC; CDR3aa: CASSLYAGVGETQYF
v_gene: TRBV27; j_gene: TRBJ2-3; d_gene: TRBD2; abundance: .; CDR3nt: TGTGCCAGCAGGCTGAGCGGGAGCGGAGATACGCAGTATTTT; CDR3aa: CASRLSGSGDTQYF
v_gene: TRBV30; j_gene: TRBJ2-3; d_gene: TRBD2; abundance: .; CDR3nt: TGTGCCTGGAGAAAGCGGGGAGGCACAGATACGCAGTATTTT; CDR3aa: CAWRKRGGTDTQYF
v_gene: TRBV4-1; j_gene: TRBJ1-2; d_gene: .; abundance: .; CDR3nt: TGCGCCAGCTCCGGGATCCATGGCTACACCTTC; CDR3aa: CASSGIHGYTF
v_gene: TRBV19; j_gene: TRBJ2-7; d_gene: .; abundance: .; CDR3nt: TGTGCCAGTAGTAGCGGTGATTGGGAATTCGGCGAGCAGTACTTC; CDR3aa: CASSSGDWEFGEQYF
v_gene: TRBV18; j_gene: TRBJ1-2; d_gene: .; abundance: few; CDR3nt: TGTGCCAGCTCCGCGGACAGCTATGGCTACACCTTC; CDR3aa: CASSADSYGYTF
v_gene: TRBV28; j_gene: TRBJ1-1; d_gene: .; abundance: .; CDR3nt: TGTGCCAGCAGTTCTGGAGGAATGAACACTGAAGCTTTCTTT; CDR3aa: CASSSGGMNTEAFF
v_gene: TRBV12-3/TRBV12-4; j_gene: TRBJ1-1; d_gene: TRBD1; abundance: .; CDR3nt: TGTGCCAGCAGAAGACAGGGAGGCACTGAAGCTTTCTTT; CDR3aa: CASRRQGGTEAFF
v_gene: TRBV7-8; j_gene: TRBJ2-7; d_gene: .; abundance: .; CDR3nt: TGTGCCAGCAGCTTAGTCGGGACTCCAGCTTACGAGCAGTACTTC; CDR3aa: CASSLVGTPAYEQYF
v_gene: TRBV5-1; j_gene: TRBJ1-4; d_gene: .; abundance: .; CDR3nt: TGCGCCAGCAGCAAGGGGACAAATGAAAAACTGTTTTTT; CDR3aa: CASSKGTNEKLFF
v_gene: TRBV7-2; j_gene: TRBJ2-2; d_gene: TRBD2; abundance: .; CDR3nt: TGTGCCAGCAGCATCAAAGGGACGGGAGGTCCCGGGGAGCTGTTTTTT; CDR3aa: CASSIKGTGGPGELFF
v_gene: TRBV7-9; j_gene: TRBJ2-1; d_gene: TRBD1; abundance: .; CDR3nt: TGTGCCAGCAGCTCCGGAGGGCGGACAGGGGCCAACTACAATGAGCAGTTCTTC; CDR3aa: CASSSGGRTGANYNEQFF
v_gene: TRBV5-1; j_gene: TRBJ1-2; d_gene: .; abundance: .; CDR3nt: TGCGCCAGCAGCTTGAAGACCGCGGCTGGCTACACCTTC; CDR3aa: CASSLKTAAGYTF
v_gene: TRBV14; j_gene: TRBJ1-1; d_gene: .; abundance: .; CDR3nt: TGTGCCAGCAGGAAGACAGGACAATTGGGTGAAGCTTTCTTT; CDR3aa: CASRKTGQLGEAFF